This entry describes one T cell receptor beta chain. Its matching antigen is unknown. This CDR3 region has 16 residues. CDR1 and CDR2 (germline): MGHRA, YSYEKL. The V gene lost 4 bases and the J gene lost 0 bases, with 13 bases spanning the gap. These data are taken from a study of post-analysis software for immune sequencing data. Carried by the TCR beta cDNA libraries were unique molecular identifiers. One entry per CDR3 protein results from TCRdb running MiXCR on the PCR reads. The sample has about 560,000 distinct CDR3 sequences; about 44% are singletons. The study, taken as a whole, reports: Comparison of patients with controls showed about 5 TRBV segments more frequent in patients, TRBV5-6, TRBV5-1 and TRBV20-1 among them.

Input material: blood. This receptor was taken from a girl aged 5 to 17 with multiple sclerosis. The rearrangement joins TRBV4-1 to TRBJ2-4; D unclear. The chain's CDR3 is CASSPLGLAAKNIQYF. CDR3 DNA: TGCGCCAGCAGCCCCCTGGGTCTTGCAGCCAAAAACATTCAGTACTTC.